This TCR beta chain was sequenced in a study of OX40 agonist ivuxolimab in advanced cancers. Per the germline V gene, CDR1 is MDHEN and CDR2 is SYDVKM. The CDR3 has 17 residues. V shed 5 bases and J 2 bases; nucleotides not matched to a gene: 14. Sequenced by immunoSEQ multiplex PCR; TCRdb stores in-frame clones only, minus some. Of about 84,000 clones listed, approximately 95% are singletons. The origin of this receptor is an adult with an advanced solid tumor such as melanoma, head and neck, liver or kidney cancer. The sample consisted of CD4+ or CD8+ T cells sorted from blood, taken in a trial of the OX40 agonist ivuxolimab. This chain joins TRBV28 and TRBJ1-2; 7 positions match TRBD1. CDR3: CASSPTGTAAINYGYTF. CDR3 nucleotides: TGTGCCAGCAGTCCAACCGGGACAGCCGCCATCAACTATGGCTACACCTTC.